This T cell receptor beta chain was sequenced during a study of cytomegalovirus exposure and HLA in healthy donors (TCRdb year 2017). Regarding the study in general: According to an earlier analysis of 550 to 700 of the donors, 150 million to 200 million T cells yielded 90 million to 140 million unique TCR beta sequences and about 300 Gb of sequence data. An early release covering over 500 HLA-typed donors comprised about 320 gigabases of sequencing data and tens of millions of unique TCR sequences. Among the approximately 420 genotyped donors, more than 70% belonged to the genetic ancestry cluster associated with self-reported Caucasian donors. The aim of the study was to test whether cataloging public T cell receptors could identify signatures of past pathogen exposure. The T cell repertoires of 666 subjects were profiled by immunosequencing and related to cytomegalovirus serostatus. A separate validation cohort of over a hundred different subjects was used in addition to the roughly 700-subject first cohort. To predict cytomegalovirus infection status, the study combined high-throughput TCR immunosequencing, statistical association of individual TCRs with disease status, and machine learning. A later analysis re-analyzed previously published TCR beta repertoires from roughly 690 donors and added high-resolution HLA genotyping to study TCR occurrence patterns. In the later analysis, no new phenotypic data were used to find candidate immune exposures; instead, reliance was placed on TCR beta sequences and their occurrence across donors. To decide whether each TCR beta V gene segment behaved as functional or pseudogenic, an earlier analysis of approximately 620 of the donors relied on high-throughput TCR beta sequencing. Alongside the repertoire data, information on donor age, sex, ethnicity and CMV serostatus was compiled. A later genetic analysis took genome-wide SNP genotypes for about 55% of the 666 donors and used that subset as a discovery cohort. Every repertoire in the discovery cohort had been generated on one and the same sequencing platform. Class I and class II HLA loci were covered by the typing at four-digit resolution. Typing coverage differed by locus: A, B, C, DRB1 and DQB1 were typed in roughly 629-640 donors, DQA1 in roughly 510, DPA1 in some 570, and DPB1 in around 440. Four or five DR-DQ haplotypes were handled as single units for association and clustering because linkage in the cohort was strong. On average, 235,054 unique TCR beta nucleotide sequences were sequenced per donor among about 400 genotyped donors of the cohort, with 15% to 20% of those sequences being non-productive. The research as a whole found: The classifier was reported to diagnose cytomegalovirus status with high specificity and sensitivity in both the original and validation cohorts. In a later analysis, TCR association rates were found to vary across HLA loci, with the most associated TCRs seen for DRB1 alleles and the fewest for HLA-C alleles. At a false discovery rate of 0.05, a later analysis linked 16,951 TCR beta sequences to specific HLA alleles. In this cohort, only TCR beta chains were sequenced, and detectable features were limited by the absence of alpha or paired-chain data. Because counts were too low, more than 15 rarely observed V segments, including chromosome 9 orphons, were left out of the earlier analysis of 500 to 650 of the donors. The study gave a list of some 150 TCR beta chains associated with cytomegalovirus. An association between a missense DCLRE1C variant and V-gene and J-gene trimming of TCR beta chains was found in a later genetic analysis and replicated in an independent cohort. The authors suggested that the approach could potentially be extended to other disease states and immunological phenotypes. Presence/absence analyses assumed roughly uniform sequencing depth across donors, an assumption that may not hold. Some IMGT-functional V segments, including TRBV6-2 and TRBV6-3, could not be distinguished by the 87-base-pair reads and were therefore excluded. Because HLA typing was missing for some donors at each locus, association tests included only the typed subset. A further reported finding was that TCR beta sequences accurately predicted the HLA-A and HLA-B alleles for most subjects in the first cohort. Most TCR sequences were observed very rarely across donors, whereas some public TCRs were present in many individuals. When HLA alleles, especially DR and DQ, strongly co-occurred, TCR associations were difficult to assign to individual alleles. In an earlier analysis of some 500 of the donors, most TCR beta V segments were observed in productive rearrangements about 87% or about 30% of the time, broadly matching IMGT annotations. Compared with the roughly 700-donor mean, donors in an Asian-associated ancestry cluster had fewer N-insertions in productive TCRs, according to a later genetic analysis. Several of the top co-occurrence clusters appeared to be linked to parvovirus B19, influenza, CMV and Epstein-Barr virus, according to a later analysis. Most CMV-associated TCR beta chains appeared to be HLA-restricted in a later analysis, and the HLA associations seemed to be driven largely by CMV exposure. Correlated functional status among segregating V segments might be attributable to linkage disequilibrium, but an unknown experimental factor could not be ruled out. A cluster of highly shared sequence variants was judged likely to represent a technical artifact of the sequencing pipeline. In vitro tests confirmed that a few of the cytomegalovirus-associated TCR beta chains recognize cytomegalovirus antigens. In a later analysis, HLA-associated TCR beta chains showed more clonal expansion and lower generation probabilities than non-associated chains that were equally common. For the cohort, immune exposure information was limited to CMV serostatus.

The cohort consisted of some 730 healthy bone marrow donors. At the time of sampling, every cohort member was nominally healthy, though immune exposures that went unrecorded were likely present. The donor tested CMV seronegative, placing the donor among the 350 to 400 seronegative members of the cohort. A peripheral blood sample was provided by each donor, and peripheral blood mononuclear cells were used for TCR beta sequencing. Genomic DNA was extracted from the blood cell samples with the Qiagen DNeasy Blood Extraction Kit. The cysteine opens and the phenylalanine closes a CDR3 of 12 amino acids. Just the 36-base CDR3 DNA is kept, in frame starting at base 1. The germline V gene (reference sequence) provides CDR1 MNHNY and CDR2 SVGAGI. V lost 8 bases and J lost 9 bases, and the count of bases not matched to a germline gene is 5. Libraries were constructed by the immunoSEQ multiplex PCR assay. A mixture of 60 forward primers for TCR Vbeta segments and 13 reverse primers for TCR Jbeta segments was used in the multiplex PCR. Amplification of the CDR3 region of rearranged TCR beta genes was performed with a multiplex PCR assay on genomic DNA. The Illumina HiSeq System was used to sequence the amplified TCR beta libraries as 87-base-pair reads. The study's own analysis went as follows. In a later analysis, some 80 million unique TCR beta chains were counted across the approximately 670 repertoires, and roughly 11 million of these chains were shared by at least two donors. To remove PCR and sequencing errors, raw reads were error-corrected and collapsed into unique sequences using a nearest-neighbor algorithm that merged closely related sequences. To assign V, D and J gene segments, CDR3 sequences were aligned to IMGT reference sequences. Each retained sequence needed at least a six-nucleotide match to both a V gene segment and a J gene segment. A rearrangement was called productive if the CDR3 had no stop codons and remained in frame with V and J, and every other rearrangement was called non-productive. CDR3 was defined by IMGT convention, running from the second conserved V-encoded cysteine to the conserved J-encoded phenylalanine. Sequences without an unambiguous match to a single V gene segment were excluded from the earlier analysis of about 630 of the donors. An earlier analysis of several hundred of the donors called V segments functional above 56.7% productive rearrangements and segregating when the between-donor standard deviation exceeded 5%. A statistical classification framework was built for diagnosing cytomegalovirus status from the catalog of TCR beta chain sequences. A later analysis assigned V and J genes by comparing TCR nucleotide sequences with IMGT/GENE-DB human TR gene sequences. In a later analysis, CDR3 sequences and most-parsimonious VDJ recombination scenarios were assigned using the TCRdist pipeline. In a later analysis, every TCR beta chain was defined by the combination of its CDR3 amino acid sequence and its V-gene family, and reads without a unique V-gene family were dropped. As a way to deal with suspected cross-contamination and a sequencing artifact, a later analysis dropped nearly 600 nucleotide sequences that were highly shared and had low generation probability. In a later analysis, a clonal expansion index for each public chain was calculated from normalized within-repertoire ranks of inferred template counts. Generation probabilities in a later analysis came from a VDJ recombination model fitted to out-of-frame rearrangements, and those results were checked against IGoR. In a later analysis, hypergeometric tests were used to score TCR-TCR, TCR-HLA and TCR-CMV co-occurrence, with a repertoire-size bias correction applied to TCR pairs. To estimate false discovery rates, a later analysis permuted the HLA or CMV assignments 20 times. In a later analysis, co-occurring TCRs were grouped using DBSCAN, with TCRdist sequence similarity added in when clustering inside HLA-allele-positive subsets. For co-occurrence clustering, repertoires with fewer than 30,000 or more than 120,000 public chains were excluded, along with a handful of repertoires with anomalous nucleotide sharing. Sourced from immuneACCESS, this table was stored by TCRdb with only in-frame sequences that have V and J called. A share of the clones is absent; for the studies checked, an unresolved V gene accounts for under half, and the remainder has no known explanation. The V and J calls and clone size are taken from that table; D and trimming were inferred from the DNA. This sample has roughly 120,000 clones in its table, and roughly four fifths of those were observed once. The ten largest clonotypes hold just under 2% of the sample.

Note on this clone: This receptor's antigen is unknown. Base qualities are not recorded, but no much larger clone differs from it by a single base.

The chain joins TRBV6-6 to TRBJ2-1; TRBD2 matches 9 bases in the middle. The sequence was collected from a man over 45 in good health and CMV-seronegative. Sequencing was performed on PBMCs. The nucleotide sequence reads TGTGCCAGCGGGCTGACTAGCGGTGAGCAGTTCTTC. Translated, this is CASGLTSGEQFF.